What follows is one TCR beta chain and its context. Its antigen is not known. These data are taken from a study of cytomegalovirus exposure and HLA in healthy donors. Study-wide background: Samples from HLA-typed donors yielded about 85 million unique TCRs in an early data release. Findings of the study overall: Of the V segments, some could not be distinguished, including TRBV6-2 and TRBV6-3, and were excluded.

The CDR3 length is 15 residues. Between the trimmed V and J ends, which lost 2 bases and 3 bases, there was a span of 8 bases. CDR1 and CDR2 from the germline V gene are MDHEN and SYDVKM. Amplification used 60 Vbeta primers and 13 Jbeta primers. Clones were sequenced by immunoSEQ multiplex PCR, and TCRdb holds only the in-frame ones, with some missing. The sample carries about 270,000 clones, approximately 70% recorded once. The chain recombines TRBV28 with TRBJ1-6; D is unclear. This receptor was identified in a female donor in good health and CMV-seronegative. The specimen sequenced was PBMCs. The CDR3 DNA is TGTGCCAGCAGTTTACCAGAAGACTATAATTCACCCCTCCACTTT. Translated, it gives CASSLPEDYNSPLHF.